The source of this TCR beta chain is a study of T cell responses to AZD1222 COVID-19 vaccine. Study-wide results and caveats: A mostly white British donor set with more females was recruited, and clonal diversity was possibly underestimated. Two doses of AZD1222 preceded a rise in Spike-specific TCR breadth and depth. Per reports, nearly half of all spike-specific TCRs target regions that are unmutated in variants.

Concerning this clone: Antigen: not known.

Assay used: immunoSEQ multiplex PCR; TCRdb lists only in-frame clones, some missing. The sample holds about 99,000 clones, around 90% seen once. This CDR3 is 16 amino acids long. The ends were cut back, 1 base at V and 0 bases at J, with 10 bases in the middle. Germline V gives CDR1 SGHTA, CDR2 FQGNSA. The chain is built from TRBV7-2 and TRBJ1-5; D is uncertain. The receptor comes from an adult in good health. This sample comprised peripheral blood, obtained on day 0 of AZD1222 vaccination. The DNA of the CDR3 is TGTGCCAGCAGCTTAGAAATTGGCCGTAGCAATCAGCCCCAGCATTTT. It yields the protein CASSLEIGRSNQPQHF.